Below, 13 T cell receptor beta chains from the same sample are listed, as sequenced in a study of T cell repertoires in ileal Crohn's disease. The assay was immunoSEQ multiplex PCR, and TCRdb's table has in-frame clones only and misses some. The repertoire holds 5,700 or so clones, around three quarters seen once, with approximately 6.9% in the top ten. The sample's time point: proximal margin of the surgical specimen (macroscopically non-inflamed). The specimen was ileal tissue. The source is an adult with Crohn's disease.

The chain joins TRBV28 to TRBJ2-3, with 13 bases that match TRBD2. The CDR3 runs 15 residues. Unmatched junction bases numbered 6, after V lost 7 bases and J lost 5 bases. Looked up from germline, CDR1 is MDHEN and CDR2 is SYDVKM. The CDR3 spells CASIRTSGSGDTQYF. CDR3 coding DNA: TGTGCCAGCATCAGGACTAGCGGGAGCGGAGATACGCAGTATTTT. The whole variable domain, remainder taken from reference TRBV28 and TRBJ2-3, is DVKVTQSSRYLVKRTGEKVFLECVQDMDHENMFWYRQDPGLGLRLIYFSYDVKMKEKGDIPEGYSVSREKKERFSLILESASTNQTSMYLCASIRTSGSGDTQYFGPGTRLTVL.

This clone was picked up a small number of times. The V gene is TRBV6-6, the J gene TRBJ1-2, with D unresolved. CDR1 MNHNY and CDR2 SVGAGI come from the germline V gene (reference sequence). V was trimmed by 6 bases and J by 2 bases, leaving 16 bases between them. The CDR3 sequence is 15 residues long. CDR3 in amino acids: CASSSSGWSNYGYTF. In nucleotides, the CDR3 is TGTGCCAGCAGCTCGAGTGGGTGGTCGAACTATGGCTACACCTTC.

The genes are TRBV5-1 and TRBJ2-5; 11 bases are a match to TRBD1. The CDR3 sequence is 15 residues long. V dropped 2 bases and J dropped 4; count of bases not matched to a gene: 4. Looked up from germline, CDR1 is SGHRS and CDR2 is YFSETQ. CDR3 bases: TGCGCCAGCAGCTTCGGGGGGACAGGGGGAGAGACCCAGTACTTC. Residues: CASSFGGTGGETQYF.

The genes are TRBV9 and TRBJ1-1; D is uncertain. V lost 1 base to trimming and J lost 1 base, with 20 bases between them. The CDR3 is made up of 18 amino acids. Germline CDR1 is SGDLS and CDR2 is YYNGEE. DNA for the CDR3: TGTGCCAGCAGCGTAAATGTGGAATCAGGCTCGGGGAACACTGAAGCTTTCTTT. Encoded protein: CASSVNVESGSGNTEAFF.

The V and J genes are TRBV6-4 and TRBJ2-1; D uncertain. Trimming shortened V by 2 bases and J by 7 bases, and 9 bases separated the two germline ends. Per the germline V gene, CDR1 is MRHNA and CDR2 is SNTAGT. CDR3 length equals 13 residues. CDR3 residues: CASSDGYGNEQFF. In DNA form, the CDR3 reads TGTGCCAGCAGTGACGGGTACGGTAATGAGCAGTTCTTC.

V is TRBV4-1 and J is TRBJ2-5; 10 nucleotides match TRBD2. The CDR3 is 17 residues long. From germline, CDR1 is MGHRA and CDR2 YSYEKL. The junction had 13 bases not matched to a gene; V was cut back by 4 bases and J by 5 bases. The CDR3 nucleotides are TGCGCCAGCAGCCCAGGTCGCCAGCGGGGGGGCCGGGAGACCCAGTACTTC. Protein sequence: CASSPGRQRGGRETQYF.

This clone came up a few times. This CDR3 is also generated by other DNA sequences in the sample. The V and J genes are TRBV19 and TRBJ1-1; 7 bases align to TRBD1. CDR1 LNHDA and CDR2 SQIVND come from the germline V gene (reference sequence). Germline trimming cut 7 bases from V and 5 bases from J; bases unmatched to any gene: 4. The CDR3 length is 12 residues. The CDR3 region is CASTRGLTEAFF. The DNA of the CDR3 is TGTGCCAGTACGAGGGGGCTGACTGAAGCTTTCTTT. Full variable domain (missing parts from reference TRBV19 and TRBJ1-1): DGGITQSPKYLFRKEGQNVTLSCEQNLNHDAMYWYRQDPGQGLRLIYYSQIVNDFQKGDIAEGYSVSREKKESFPLTVTSAQKNPTAFYLCASTRGLTEAFFGQGTRLTVV.

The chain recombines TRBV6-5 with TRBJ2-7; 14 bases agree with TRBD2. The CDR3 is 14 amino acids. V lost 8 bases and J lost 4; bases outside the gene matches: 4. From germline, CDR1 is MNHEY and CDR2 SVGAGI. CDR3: CASFGLAGGYEQYF. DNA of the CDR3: TGTGCCAGCTTCGGACTAGCGGGGGGATACGAGCAGTACTTC.

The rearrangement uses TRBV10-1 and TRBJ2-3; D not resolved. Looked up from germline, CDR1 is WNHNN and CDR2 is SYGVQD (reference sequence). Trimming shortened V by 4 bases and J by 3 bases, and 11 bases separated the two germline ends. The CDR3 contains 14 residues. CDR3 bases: TGCGCCAGCAGTGGAGTGGCTGGAACAGATACGCAGTATTTT. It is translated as CASSGVAGTDTQYF.

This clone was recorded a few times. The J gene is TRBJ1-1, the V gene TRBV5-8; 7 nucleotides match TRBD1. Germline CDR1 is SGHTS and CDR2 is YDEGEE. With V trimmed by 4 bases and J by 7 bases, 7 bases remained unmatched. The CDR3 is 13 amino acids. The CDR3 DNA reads TGTGCCAGCAGCCGACAGGGAGGAGATGAAGCTTTCTTT. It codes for CASSRQGGDEAFF.

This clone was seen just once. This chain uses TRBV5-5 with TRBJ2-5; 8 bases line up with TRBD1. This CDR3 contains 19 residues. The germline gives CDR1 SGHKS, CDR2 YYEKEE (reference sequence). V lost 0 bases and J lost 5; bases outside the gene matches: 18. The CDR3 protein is CASSLGPGGQGRRGETQYF. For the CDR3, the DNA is TGTGCCAGCAGCTTGGGGCCCGGAGGACAGGGACGTCGGGGCGAGACCCAGTACTTC.

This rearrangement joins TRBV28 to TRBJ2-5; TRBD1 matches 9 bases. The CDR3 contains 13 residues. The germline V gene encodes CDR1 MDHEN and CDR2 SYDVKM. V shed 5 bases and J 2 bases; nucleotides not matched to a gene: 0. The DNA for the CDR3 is TGTGCCAGCAGTGGGACAGGGCAAGAGACCCAGTACTTC. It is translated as CASSGTGQETQYF.

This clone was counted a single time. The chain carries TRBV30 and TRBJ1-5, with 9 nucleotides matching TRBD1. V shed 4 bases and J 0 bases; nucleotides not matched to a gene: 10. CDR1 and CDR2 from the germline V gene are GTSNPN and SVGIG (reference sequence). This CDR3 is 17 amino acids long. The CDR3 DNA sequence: TGTGCCTGGAAAGAAAGGACAGGGGTGGTTAGCAATCAGCCCCAGCATTTT. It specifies CAWKERTGVVSNQPQHF.